The 27 T cell receptor beta chains presented below share a single source sample, sequenced in a study of vaccination effects on CD4 cells after COVID-19. Antigen-specific CD4+ T cells expanded by the ViraFEST assay with viral peptide pools were then sequenced. Isolating CD4+ T cells followed about 11 days of culture. Negative nucleocapsid antibody tests before and after vaccination confirmed no previous SARS-CoV-2 infection. The antigens these receptors bind are not known. Repertoires were generated with immunoSEQ multiplex PCR, while TCRdb's copy carries only in-frame clones and drops some. The sample holds over 45,000 clones, more than 60% seen once. The sample here was CD4+ T cells from PBMCs cultured with SARS-CoV-2 spike peptides, taken before COVID-19 vaccination. Receptors were obtained from a human donor who received a COVID-19 vaccine.

This chain uses TRBV20-1 with TRBJ2-7, with D perhaps TRBD1 or TRBD2 (5 bases each). The CDR3 covers 14 residues. V was cut by 3 bases and J by 5 bases, with 17 bases left in between. Germline loops: CDR1 DFQATT, CDR2 SNEGSKA (reference sequence). The CDR3 coding sequence is TGCAGTGCTAGTCAGACGGCTCTGGGGGACGAGCAGTACTTC. Residues: CSASQTALGDEQYF.

The CDR3, as DNA: TGTGCCAGTAGTGTAAGGGATGATTCACCCCTCCACTTT. Amino acids: CASSVRDDSPLHF. V is TRBV19 and J is TRBJ1-6; D is unresolved. Germline CDR1 is LNHDA and CDR2 is SQIVND (reference sequence). This CDR3 region has 13 residues. Trimming pared 5 bases from V and 8 bases from J, leaving 10 bases between.

This clone was detected only a few times. The chain couples TRBV19 to TRBJ1-3; a weak D match, TRBD1 (5 bases). Germline lookup yields CDR1 LNHDA and CDR2 SQIVND (reference sequence). Trimming left V 5 bases short and J 3 bases short, with 11 bases between. The CDR3 runs 14 residues. The CDR3 bases are TGTGCCAGTAGTTCACAGGTGGATGGAAACACCATATATTTT. This translates into CASSSQVDGNTIYF.

This clone was recorded a few times. The chain has TRBV9 and TRBJ2-5, with D possibly being TRBD1 or TRBD2 (5 bases each). The V gene lost 4 bases and the J gene lost 4 bases, with 14 bases spanning the gap. The CDR3 spans 14 residues. Germline-derived CDR1 and CDR2 are SGDLS and YYNGEE. For the CDR3, the DNA is TGTGCCAGCAGCATCGGGACCGTCCGAGAGACCCAGTACTTC. It specifies CASSIGTVRETQYF.

This sequence joins TRBV18 and TRBJ2-1, with TRBD1 identical over 7 bases. The germline CDR1 and CDR2 sequences are KGHSH and LQKENI. This CDR3 contains 16 residues. V trimming: 3 bases; J trimming: 0 bases; junction bases outside the gene matches: 5. The CDR3 loop reads CASSPANRGSYNEQFF. CDR3 DNA: TGTGCCAGCTCACCCGCGAACAGGGGCTCCTACAATGAGCAGTTCTTC.

In this sample, this clone turned up a few times. The chain carries TRBV19 and TRBJ1-5, with a tentative D call TRBD1 (6 bases). CDR1 and CDR2 from the germline V gene are LNHDA and SQIVND (reference sequence). Trimming shortened V by 8 bases and J by 2 bases, and 13 bases separated the two germline ends. The CDR3 covers 14 residues. CDR3 loop: CASRGRGGNQPQHF. DNA for the CDR3: TGTGCCAGTCGGGGGCGAGGAGGCAATCAGCCCCAGCATTTT.

This sequence joins TRBV5-1 and TRBJ1-2, with no clear D. Trimming took off 0 bases at V and 8 bases at J, with 17 bases between the two ends. CDR1 SGHRS and CDR2 YFSETQ come from the germline V gene. The CDR3 consists of 15 residues. The CDR3 protein is CASSLARGGLMGYTF. The CDR3 DNA is TGCGCCAGCAGCTTGGCCCGGGGAGGTCTTATGGGCTACACCTTC.

CDR3 DNA sequence: TGTGCCAGCAGCTTAAACCTCGACAATCAGCCCCAGCATTTT. Translating gives CASSLNLDNQPQHF. V is TRBV11-2 and J is TRBJ1-5; D call uncertain. The CDR3 is 14 amino acids. V lost 2 bases and J 3 bases, leaving 8 bases between the germline ends. Germline V lookup: CDR1 SGHAT, CDR2 FQNNGV.

The gene calls are TRBV6-5 and TRBJ1-2; 7 bases map to TRBD1. Germline V gene lookup returns CDR1 MNHEY and CDR2 SVGAGI. V gave up 6 bases and J gave up 3 bases; unmatched junction bases: 7. The CDR3 contains 14 residues. This chain's CDR3 is CASRNPGQYYGYTF. The CDR3, as DNA: TGTGCCAGCAGAAACCCGGGACAGTACTATGGCTACACCTTC.

The V gene is TRBV5-3, the J gene TRBJ2-5, with TRBD2 matching 9 bases. TRBV5-3 is filed as an ORF, its function uncertain. With 2 bases clipped from V and 7 bases from J, the junction kept 24 bases outside the gene matches. This CDR3 contains 20 residues. For the CDR3, the DNA is TGTGCCAGAAGCTTAGAACAGGGAAATAGGGGCGGGAGGGACCGGGGGACCCAGTACTTC. Translating it yields CARSLEQGNRGGRDRGTQYF.

The CDR3 region is CASSIARTSNQPQHF. The CDR3, as DNA: TGTGCCAGTAGTATCGCTCGAACCAGCAATCAGCCCCAGCATTTT. The chain carries TRBV19 and TRBJ1-5; D ambiguous. The germline CDR1 and CDR2 sequences are LNHDA and SQIVND (reference sequence). The V gene lost 3 bases and the J gene lost 1 base, with 10 bases spanning the gap. The CDR3 has 15 amino acids.

The chain couples TRBV6-1 to TRBJ1-2; the D is unclear. Germline V gene lookup returns CDR1 MNHNS and CDR2 SASEGT. Deletions cut 3 bases from V and 3 bases from J, with 5 bases between. The CDR3 consists of 12 residues. The CDR3 nucleotides are TGTGCCAGCAGTGATCGCCACTATGGCTACACCTTC. It translates to CASSDRHYGYTF.

This clone was seen a handful of times. The rearrangement uses TRBV28 and TRBJ1-1, with D possibly being TRBD1 (5 bases). Germline-derived CDR1 and CDR2 are MDHEN and SYDVKM. V lost 3 bases, J lost 11 bases, and 10 bases lay in between. The length of the CDR3 is 11 residues. CDR3 sequence: CASSFRRGAFF. For the CDR3, the DNA is TGTGCCAGCAGTTTCAGGCGGGGGGCTTTCTTT.

The CDR3 DNA is TGTGCCAGCAGGTGGGGCAGGGATCGTGAAAAACTGTTTTTT. Translating it yields CASRWGRDREKLFF. The V gene is TRBV6-6, the J gene TRBJ1-4, with a possible D match to TRBD1 (5 bases). CDR1 and CDR2 from the germline V gene are MNHNY and SVGAGI (reference sequence). The ends were cut back, 6 bases at V and 7 bases at J, with 15 bases in the middle. The CDR3 spans 14 residues.

This clone occurred a few times. The gene calls are TRBV6-5 and TRBJ1-1; TRBD1 is a possible D gene (6 bases). The CDR3 is 14 residues long. The V gene lost 6 bases and the J gene lost 4 bases, with 15 bases spanning the gap. Germline CDR1 is MNHEY and CDR2 is SVGAGI. For the CDR3, the DNA is TGTGCCAGCAGCCTCAGACAGGCCGCCACTGAAGCTTTCTTT. Translation: CASSLRQAATEAFF.

The chain joins TRBV7-2 to TRBJ2-7; D unresolved. V was pared by 0 bases and J by 0 bases, with 3 bases between. CDR1 and CDR2 from the germline V gene are SGHTA and FQGNSA. This CDR3 contains 13 residues. CDR3 sequence: CASSLAASYEQYF. In DNA, the CDR3 is TGTGCCAGCAGCTTAGCGGCCTCCTACGAGCAGTACTTC.

The chain has TRBV3-1 (or the pseudogene TRBV3-2) and TRBJ1-1; D is unclear. The CDR3 is made up of 14 amino acids. Per the germline V gene, CDR1 is LGHDT and CDR2 is YNNKEL (reference sequence). Trimming shortened V by 1 base and J by 5 bases, and 11 bases separated the two germline ends. The DNA for the CDR3 is TGTGCCAGCAGCCAAGTTGAGGGTAGGACTGAAGCTTTCTTT. Translating it yields CASSQVEGRTEAFF.

The chain is built from TRBV19 and TRBJ1-5; D remains ambiguous. The germline CDR1 and CDR2 sequences are LNHDA and SQIVND (reference sequence). This CDR3 has 13 amino acids. Trimming stripped 3 bases from V and 6 bases from J, with 9 bases between. CDR3 DNA sequence: TGTGCCAGTAGTATGGGGTCTGGTCAGCCCCAGCATTTT. As protein: CASSMGSGQPQHF. The entire variable domain, with the rest obtained from reference TRBV19 and TRBJ1-5, is as follows: DGGITQSPKYLFRKEGQNVTLSCEQNLNHDAMYWYRQDPGQGLRLIYYSQIVNDFQKGDIAEGYSVSREKKESFPLTVTSAQKNPTAFYLCASSMGSGQPQHFGDGTRLSIL.

The rearrangement joins TRBV5-8 to TRBJ1-1; D remains unclear. The CDR3 covers 16 residues. Germline loops: CDR1 SGHTS, CDR2 YDEGEE. Trimming stripped 3 bases from V and 6 bases from J, with 21 bases between. CDR3 in amino acids: CASSSLVWRTRAEAFF. The CDR3 DNA is TGTGCCAGCAGCTCCCTGGTGTGGCGGACTAGGGCTGAAGCTTTCTTT.

The rearrangement uses TRBV7-9 and TRBJ2-7, with D perhaps TRBD1 (8 bases). This CDR3 comprises 14 residues. The germline gives CDR1 SEHNR, CDR2 FQNEAQ (reference sequence). The germline V and J ends were trimmed by 6 bases and 7 bases, with 19 bases remaining between them. CDR3 in DNA: TGTGCCAGCAGACAGGGGGGAGGGGCAGGAGAGCAGTACTTC. It yields the protein CASRQGGGAGEQYF.

The rearrangement joins TRBV5-1 to TRBJ2-1; possible D gene TRBD1, 6 bases. Per germline, CDR1 SGHRS and CDR2 YFSETQ. CDR3 size: 14 residues. The germline V and J ends were trimmed by 0 bases and 3 bases, with 7 bases remaining between them. The CDR3 DNA follows: TGCGCCAGCAGCTTGGGACAGGACTACAATGAGCAGTTCTTC. Translated: CASSLGQDYNEQFF.

In its sample, this clone was seen once. The chain joins TRBV24-1 to TRBJ2-2; 11 bases are a match to TRBD1. Germline CDR1 reads KGHDR; CDR2 reads SFDVKD. The CDR3 is 18 amino acids. V was pared by 2 bases and J by 3 bases, with 7 bases of the junction left unmatched. The CDR3 coding sequence is TGTGCCACCAGTGATTATAGGGACAGGGGGGGGGACACCGGGGAGCTGTTTTTT. This sequence encodes CATSDYRDRGGDTGELFF.

This clone was counted a few times. V gene TRBV27 combines with J gene TRBJ2-3; D unclear. CDR1 and CDR2 from the germline V gene are MNHEY and SMNVEV (reference sequence). This CDR3 comprises 13 residues. V dropped 8 bases and J dropped 4 bases, with 13 bases sitting between them. The CDR3 DNA is TGTGCCAGCCGCCGTGATGGGGCAGATACGCAGTATTTT. Amino acid sequence: CASRRDGADTQYF.

J is TRBJ2-3 and V is TRBV18, with D perhaps TRBD2 (5 bases). The CDR3 contains 15 residues. CDR1 and CDR2 (germline): KGHSH, LQKENI. V dropped 3 bases and J dropped 4 bases, with 14 bases sitting between them. The CDR3 loop reads CASSPYAEGPDTQYF. In DNA, the CDR3 is TGTGCCAGCTCACCCTACGCCGAGGGCCCAGATACGCAGTATTTT.

The CDR3 is CASSLGGLGLNTRTEAFF. The CDR3 DNA sequence: TGTGCCAGCAGCTTAGGGGGGTTGGGTCTCAATACGAGGACTGAAGCTTTCTTT. The chain couples TRBV7-2 to TRBJ1-1; a weak D match, TRBD1 (5 bases). CDR1 is SGHTA, CDR2 FQGNSA, per germline. The CDR3 loop spans 18 amino acids. Deletions cut 1 base from V and 5 bases from J, with 23 bases between.

This chain joins TRBV6-4 and TRBJ2-5, with D possibly matching TRBD2 (5 bases). Germline loops: CDR1 MRHNA, CDR2 SNTAGT. The ends were cut back, 2 bases at V and 9 bases at J, with 13 bases in the middle. This CDR3 comprises 13 residues. As DNA, the CDR3 is TGTGCCAGCAGTGACGGCGGGCCGCGGGCCCAGTACTTC. Residues: CASSDGGPRAQYF.

The genes are TRBV3-1 (or the pseudogene TRBV3-2) and TRBJ2-1; tentatively, D is TRBD2 (6 bases). The V gene lost 0 bases and the J gene lost 10 bases, with 13 bases spanning the gap. The CDR3 spans 14 residues. The germline gives CDR1 LGHDT, CDR2 YNNKEL (reference sequence). Here the CDR3 reads CASSQESGLTEQFF. As DNA, the CDR3 is TGTGCCAGCAGCCAAGAATCGGGACTCACCGAGCAGTTCTTC.